This entry lists 17 T cell receptor beta chains sequenced from one sample in a study of identical twins. TCRdb processed the 5' RACE reads anew with MiXCR; each CDR3 protein has one entry. The table has some 1,700,000 distinct CDR3 sequences, roughly 35% seen once; the top ten hold 0.25% to 0.3%. Sample: cord blood. The source is a newborn girl in good health.

This clonotype has a handful of counts. The gene calls are TRBV11-2 and TRBJ2-1, with D perhaps TRBD2 (6 bases). Per germline, CDR1 SGHAT and CDR2 FQNNGV. V shed 3 bases and J shed 0 bases, with 15 bases lying between them. This CDR3 region has 17 residues. CDR3 DNA sequence: TGTGCCAGCAGCTTGAGGGAGAATAGCGGCTCCTACAATGAGCAGTTCTTC. Translated: CASSLRENSGSYNEQFF.

The J gene is TRBJ2-5, the V gene TRBV7-2; 9 nucleotides match TRBD2. The DNA end is a closer match to TRBJ2-7, so the J assignment may be wrong. This CDR3 is built from 16 residues. Germline loops: CDR1 SGHTA, CDR2 FQGNSA. CDR3 sequence reads: CASSSLLAGDPREQYF. As DNA, the CDR3 is TGTGCCAGCAGCTCTCTTTTAGCGGGGGACCCTCGCGAGCAGTACTTC.

CDR3 protein: CASSKQGTNYGYTF. Written as DNA, the CDR3 is TGCGCCAGCAGCAAACAGGGAACTAACTATGGCTACACCTTC. This chain uses TRBV5-1 with TRBJ1-2; D possibly corresponds to TRBD1 (6 bases). The length of the CDR3 is 14 residues. Deletions cut 4 bases from V and 0 bases from J, with 10 bases between. Germline V gene lookup returns CDR1 SGHRS and CDR2 YFSETQ.

This clonotype showed up many times. The chain uses TRBV7-9 and TRBJ2-5; unclear D gene. Trimming removed 0 bases from V and 2 bases from J, with 7 bases in between. CDR3 length equals 14 residues. In germline, CDR1 is SEHNR, CDR2 FQNEAQ (reference sequence). The CDR3 loop reads CASSLAGWQETQYF. CDR3 DNA: TGTGCCAGCAGCTTAGCCGGCTGGCAAGAGACCCAGTACTTC.

CDR3 in DNA: TGTGCCAGCAGCGTCAGCTCCGGGACAGGGAACAATGAGCAGTTCTTC. It translates to CASSVSSGTGNNEQFF. The V call is TRBV7-2, the J call TRBJ2-1; the match to TRBD1 covers 9 bases. The CDR3 is 16 residues long. J lost 5 bases, V lost 5 bases, and 10 bases had no gene match. Germline-derived CDR1 and CDR2 are SGHTA and FQGNSA. Full variable domain (remainder filled in from reference TRBV7-2 and TRBJ2-1): GAGVSQSPSNKVTEKGKDVELRCDPISGHTALYWYRQSLGQGLEFLIYFQGNSAPDKSGLPSDRFSAERTGGSVSTLTIQRTQQEDSAVYLCASSVSSGTGNNEQFFGPGTRLTVL.

The V gene is TRBV6-1, the J gene TRBJ1-1; tentative D call: TRBD1 (6 bases). The CDR3 consists of 16 residues. Germline V gene sequence: CDR1 MNHNS, CDR2 SASEGT. Trimming stripped 0 bases from V and 8 bases from J, with 19 bases between. DNA of the CDR3: TGTGCCAGCAGTGAAGCTGGGTGGGGGCGAGGTGTCGAAGCTTTCTTT. Translated: CASSEAGWGRGVEAFF.

V usage is TRBV2 and J usage is TRBJ2-1; 13 positions match TRBD2. J was trimmed by 8 bases and V by 7 bases; bases with no gene match: 5. The CDR3 runs to 14 residues. The germline CDR1 and CDR2 sequences are SNHLY and FYNNEI. The DNA for the CDR3 is TGTGCCAGCACTACTAGCGGGGGGGCTTATGAGCAGTTCTTC. Its translation is CASTTSGGAYEQFF.

This clonotype was seen more than once but under ten times. The J gene is TRBJ1-1, the V gene TRBV20-1; D possibly corresponds to TRBD1 (6 bases). Trimming pared 0 bases from V and 1 base from J, leaving 12 bases between. This CDR3 comprises 15 residues. Germline-derived CDR1 and CDR2 are DFQATT and SNEGSKA (reference sequence). Written as DNA, the CDR3 is TGCAGTGCTAGAGATTGGGGGGCTAAGAACACTGAAGCTTTCTTT. This gives the protein CSARDWGAKNTEAFF.

As concerns this clonotype: An end of the junction does not agree with germline; a read error may underlie this. The chain combines TRBV4-2 with TRBJ1-6; weak D call: TRBD1 (5 bases). CDR1 is LGHNA, CDR2 YNFKEQ, per germline. The CDR3 loop spans 15 amino acids. The DNA of the CDR3 is TGTGCCAGCAGCCAAGATTCCGCAGGGTGGACACCCCCCCACTTT. Residues: CASSQDSAGWTPPHF.

The chain's CDR3 is CASSLSGTSTGELFF. The CDR3 nucleotides are TGTGCCAGCAGCTTATCAGGGACATCCACCGGGGAGCTGTTTTTT. The chain joins TRBV11-2 to TRBJ2-2; TRBD1 might be the D (6 bases). Between the trimmed V and J ends, which lost 2 bases and 4 bases, there was a span of 11 bases. The CDR3 sequence is 15 residues long. Germline loops: CDR1 SGHAT, CDR2 FQNNGV.

For the CDR3, the DNA is TGTGCCAGCAGTTTAGGTGCGGGACTAGCGGGGTCAACGCAGTATTTT. It translates to CASSLGAGLAGSTQYF. V usage is TRBV27 and J usage is TRBJ2-3, with 13 bases identical to TRBD2. After removal of 2 bases from V and 9 bases from J, the junction contained 8 bases not matched to a gene. Germline CDR1 and CDR2: MNHEY and SMNVEV (reference sequence). The CDR3 totals 16 residues.

V gene TRBV4-1 combines with J gene TRBJ1-5; the D is unclear. Looked up from germline, CDR1 is MGHRA and CDR2 is YSYEKL. V dropped 5 bases and J dropped 8 bases, with 13 bases sitting between them. The CDR3 sequence is 13 residues long. CDR3: CASSGELLKPQHF. In nucleotides, the CDR3 is TGCGCCAGCAGCGGTGAGTTACTGAAGCCCCAGCATTTT.

This clonotype was seen only a few times. This CDR3 is CATSRDRRHEKLFF. The DNA for the CDR3 is TGTGCCACCAGCAGAGACAGGAGACATGAAAAACTGTTTTTT. This sequence joins TRBV15 and TRBJ1-4; no definite D call. The CDR3 is made up of 14 amino acids. Trimming cost V 0 bases and J 6 bases, with 8 bases left between them. From germline, CDR1 is LNHNV and CDR2 YYDKDF (reference sequence).

This clonotype was counted only a few times. This chain connects TRBV29-1 to TRBJ1-2; D might be TRBD1 (6 bases). The V end was cut by 6 bases, the J end by 2 bases, with 19 bases between. This CDR3 spans 15 amino acids. CDR1 is SQVTM and CDR2 is ANQGSEA in the germline V gene. The CDR3 loop reads CSVTGTSTANYGYTF. The CDR3 nucleotides read TGCAGCGTAACCGGGACATCCACCGCCAACTATGGCTACACCTTC.

The V call is TRBV28, the J call TRBJ1-3; D is unclear. CDR3 length: 14 residues. Trimming pared 3 bases from V and 0 bases from J, leaving 6 bases between. The germline V gene encodes CDR1 MDHEN and CDR2 SYDVKM. This chain's CDR3 is CASSFWDSGNTIYF. In DNA, the CDR3 is TGTGCCAGCAGTTTCTGGGACTCTGGAAACACCATATATTTT. Based on the CDR3 plus reference TRBV28 and TRBJ1-3, the full variable domain is DVKVTQSSRYLVKRTGEKVFLECVQDMDHENMFWYRQDPGLGLRLIYFSYDVKMKEKGDIPEGYSVSREKKERFSLILESASTNQTSMYLCASSFWDSGNTIYFGEGSWLTVV.

Notes on this clonotype: The junction does not match germline at one end; this may be a read error. The V gene is TRBV4-2, the J gene TRBJ2-7; 10 bases are a match to TRBD2. The CDR3 totals 17 residues. CDR1 is LGHNA and CDR2 is YNFKEQ in the germline V gene. CDR3 nucleotides: TGTGCCAGCAACCAAGATGGGGGACTAGCGAGTCCCTACGAGCAGTACTTC. It encodes CASNQDGGLASPYEQYF.

DNA for the CDR3: TGTGCCAGCAGTTACTCGGGACAGGGGAGGGAGCAGTACTTC. Translated, it gives CASSYSGQGREQYF. The V and J genes are TRBV6-5 and TRBJ2-7, with 10 bases aligning to TRBD1. CDR1 and CDR2 from the germline V gene are MNHEY and SVGAGI. This CDR3 contains 14 residues. With V trimmed by 0 bases and J by 7 bases, 3 bases remained unmatched.